This entry lists 14 T cell receptor beta chains sequenced from one sample in a study of Graves' ophthalmopathy and Graves' hyperthyroidism. Researchers took RNA transcripts and amplified TCR beta CDR3 regions from them. RT-PCR in the first round used HTBI primers; a second-round multiplex PCR followed. One entry per CDR3 protein, called by TCRdb with MiXCR from the multiplex PCR reads. This table has some 250,000 distinct CDR3 sequences, around 50% appearing once. The specimen sequenced was peripheral blood. The receptors were gathered from an adult man with Graves' ophthalmopathy.

The rearrangement uses TRBV7-2 and TRBJ2-5, with D uncertain. Germline V gene data show CDR1 as SGHTA and CDR2 as FQGNSA. This CDR3 has 14 residues. V was clipped by 5 bases and J by 5 bases, with 15 bases between them. The CDR3 sequence is CASSGIGQTETQYF. The CDR3 DNA is TGTGCCAGCAGCGGGATAGGGCAGACGGAGACCCAGTACTTC.

This chain uses TRBV27 with TRBJ2-7, with D possibly being TRBD2 (5 bases). CDR1 is MNHEY and CDR2 is SMNVEV in the germline V gene (reference sequence). The CDR3 has 13 residues. V lost 6 bases and J lost 6, with 15 bases in between. The CDR3 here is CASRGSWVGEQYF. In DNA form, the CDR3 reads TGTGCCAGCAGGGGGAGCTGGGTGGGCGAGCAGTACTTC.

The CDR3 loop reads CASSHGTGVNSPLHF. DNA of the CDR3: TGTGCCAGCAGCCATGGGACAGGTGTTAATTCACCCCTCCACTTT. The chain couples TRBV7-9 to TRBJ1-6; TRBD1 agrees at 8 bases. CDR1 and CDR2 (germline): SEHNR, FQNEAQ (reference sequence). Trimming at V came to 5 bases and at J to 6 bases, leaving 6 bases not matched to a gene. CDR3 length: 15 amino acids.

The V and J genes are TRBV7-8 and TRBJ2-7; 7 bases are shared with TRBD1. J lost 10 bases, V lost 0 bases, and 9 bases had no gene match. The CDR3 runs to 14 residues. The germline gives CDR1 SGHVS, CDR2 FQNEAQ. As DNA, the CDR3 is TGTGCCAGCAGCTTAGCGCACAGGGGAGAGGCCCAGTACTTC. It encodes CASSLAHRGEAQYF. Full variable domain (remainder filled in from reference TRBV7-8 and TRBJ2-7): GAGVSQSPRYKVAKRGQDVALRCDPISGHVSLFWYQQALGQGPEFLTYFQNEAQLDKSGLPSDRFFAERPEGSVSTLKIQRTQQEDSAVYLCASSLAHRGEAQYFGPGTRLTVT.

There are a few counts of this clonotype. The rearrangement links TRBV7-8 to TRBJ2-7; a possible D gene is TRBD1 (6 bases). Near its end, the DNA agrees better with TRBJ2-5, so the J call may be wrong. The CDR3 loop spans 14 amino acids. Germline CDR1 SGHVS, CDR2 FQNEAQ. The CDR3 here is CASSPHRVGETQYF. CDR3 bases: TGTGCCAGCAGCCCCCACAGGGTAGGAGAGACCCAGTACTTC.

At least ten counts were recorded for this clonotype. The V gene is TRBV25-1, the J gene TRBJ1-2; TRBD1 aligns across 8 bases. The germline gives CDR1 MGHDK, CDR2 SYGVNS. The V and J ends lost 4 bases and 8 bases, in that order; junction bases with no gene match: 9. The CDR3 is made up of 14 amino acids. As DNA, the CDR3 is TGTGCCAGCAGTGGAGACAGGGGCTCGCGGGGCTACACCTTC. This sequence encodes CASSGDRGSRGYTF.

This rearrangement joins TRBV11-1 to TRBJ2-7, with TRBD2 identical over 9 bases. The CDR3 has 16 amino acids. J gave up 2 bases and V 1 base, and 6 bases lay outside the gene matches. The germline V gene encodes CDR1 SGHAT and CDR2 FQDESV (reference sequence). CDR3: CASSLGASGTTYEQYF. The CDR3 DNA reads as TGTGCCAGCAGCTTAGGGGCTAGCGGGACAACCTACGAGCAGTACTTC.

This clonotype has a handful of counts. This rearrangement joins TRBV2 to TRBJ1-2; D might be TRBD1 (5 bases). There are 12 residues in the CDR3. Germline values: CDR1 SNHLY, CDR2 FYNNEI. The V end lost 4 bases, the J end lost 6 bases, and 9 bases lay between the germline ends. CDR3 bases: TGTGCCAGCAGTGTAGGGGTTGATGGCTACACCTTC. This encodes CASSVGVDGYTF.

The chain has TRBV12-3 or TRBV12-4 and TRBJ2-7; 10 bases align to TRBD2. Losses at the gene ends were 5 bases for V and 0 bases for J; bases not matched to a gene: 4. The CDR3 is 15 residues long. In nucleotides, the CDR3 is TGTGCCAGCAGTACCAGCGGGGGGGCCTCCTACGAGCAGTACTTC. Its translation is CASSTSGGASYEQYF.

There are many counts of this clonotype. The chain has TRBV25-1 and TRBJ1-1; D ambiguous. The length of the CDR3 is 13 residues. Trimming pared 6 bases from V and 5 bases from J, leaving 13 bases between. Germline V lookup: CDR1 MGHDK, CDR2 SYGVNS. The CDR3 coding sequence is TGTGCCAGCAGCGGGCTTTCCCGGACTGAAGCTTTCTTT. Residues: CASSGLSRTEAFF. Supplemented by reference TRBV25-1 and TRBJ1-1, the full variable domain reads EADIYQTPRYLVIGTGKKITLECSQTMGHDKMYWYQQDPGMELHLIHYSYGVNSTEKGDLSSESTVSRIRTEHFPLTLESARPSHTSQYLCASSGLSRTEAFFGQGTRLTVV.

The chain couples TRBV6-6 to TRBJ1-5; 10 bases agree with TRBD1. Germline V gives CDR1 MNHNY, CDR2 SVGAGI (reference sequence). The CDR3 consists of 17 residues. V gave up 0 bases and J gave up 7 bases; unmatched junction bases: 9. The DNA of the CDR3 is TGTGCCAGCAGTTACTCGGGACAGGGGACGGGAAGGCAGCCCCAGCATTTT. Translated: CASSYSGQGTGRQPQHF.

The chain uses TRBV7-2 and TRBJ2-5; 7 bases line up with TRBD2. This CDR3 has 15 amino acids. Trimming at V came to 1 base and at J to 1 base, leaving 3 bases not matched to a gene. Germline CDR1 is SGHTA and CDR2 is FQGNSA. As DNA, the CDR3 is TGTGCCAGCAGCTTAGGGGCTAGCGGCCAAGAGACCCAGTACTTC. It yields the protein CASSLGASGQETQYF.

This clonotype was observed a few times. This chain links TRBV12-3 or TRBV12-4 with TRBJ2-2, with D perhaps being TRBD1 or TRBD2 (5 bases each). Trimming removed 5 bases from V and 2 bases from J, with 12 bases in between. The CDR3 contains 15 residues. CDR3 amino acids: CASSPGRYNTGELFF. As DNA, the CDR3 is TGTGCCAGCAGTCCGGGACGCTATAACACCGGGGAGCTGTTTTTT.

This chain links TRBV29-1 with TRBJ1-3; D might be TRBD1 (6 bases). The CDR3 is 13 residues long. Germline-derived CDR1 and CDR2 are SQVTM and ANQGSEA. The V end was cut by 3 bases, the J end by 12 bases, with 18 bases between. The CDR3, as DNA: TGCAGCGTTGACTCCCGGGGGGGGGGCAGCATATATTTT. This sequence encodes CSVDSRGGGSIYF.